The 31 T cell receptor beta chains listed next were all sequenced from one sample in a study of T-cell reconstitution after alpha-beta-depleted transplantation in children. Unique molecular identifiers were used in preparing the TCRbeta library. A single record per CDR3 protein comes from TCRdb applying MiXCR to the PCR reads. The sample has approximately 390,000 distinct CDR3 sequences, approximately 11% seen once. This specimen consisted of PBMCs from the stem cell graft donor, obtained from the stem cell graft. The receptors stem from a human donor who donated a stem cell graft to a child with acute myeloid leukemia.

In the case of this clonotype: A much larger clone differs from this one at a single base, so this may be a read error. This CDR3 is CSVDVSTDRQYF. In DNA, the CDR3 is TGCAGCGTTGACGTGAGCACAGATAGGCAGTATTTT. The V call is TRBV29-1, the J call TRBJ2-3; D is unclear. Germline V CDR1 and CDR2: SQVTM, ANQGSEA. The CDR3 has 12 amino acids.

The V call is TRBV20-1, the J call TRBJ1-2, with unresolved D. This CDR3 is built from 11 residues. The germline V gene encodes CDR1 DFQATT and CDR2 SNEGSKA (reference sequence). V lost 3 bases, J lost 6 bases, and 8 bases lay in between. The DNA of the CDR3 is TGCAGTGCTAGTCCCCGGGATGGCTACACCTTC. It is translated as CSASPRDGYTF.

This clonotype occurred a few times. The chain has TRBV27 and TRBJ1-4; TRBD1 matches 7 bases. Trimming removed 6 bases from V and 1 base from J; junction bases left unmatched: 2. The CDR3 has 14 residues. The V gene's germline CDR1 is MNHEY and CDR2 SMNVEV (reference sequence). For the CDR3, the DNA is TGTGCCAGCAGCTGGACAGGAACTAATGAAAAACTGTTTTTT. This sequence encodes CASSWTGTNEKLFF.

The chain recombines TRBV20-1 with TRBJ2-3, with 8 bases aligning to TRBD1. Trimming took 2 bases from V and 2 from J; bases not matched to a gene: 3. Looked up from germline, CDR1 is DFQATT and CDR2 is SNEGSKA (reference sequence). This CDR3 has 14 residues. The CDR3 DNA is TGCAGTGCTAGAAGACAGGGGATCACAGATACGCAGTATTTT. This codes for CSARRQGITDTQYF.

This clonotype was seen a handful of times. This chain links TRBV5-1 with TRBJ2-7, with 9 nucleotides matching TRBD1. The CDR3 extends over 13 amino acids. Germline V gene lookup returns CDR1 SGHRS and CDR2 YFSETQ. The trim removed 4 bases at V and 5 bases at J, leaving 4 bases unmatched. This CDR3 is CASSAGTGNEQYF. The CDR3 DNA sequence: TGCGCCAGCAGCGCAGGGACAGGGAACGAGCAGTACTTC.

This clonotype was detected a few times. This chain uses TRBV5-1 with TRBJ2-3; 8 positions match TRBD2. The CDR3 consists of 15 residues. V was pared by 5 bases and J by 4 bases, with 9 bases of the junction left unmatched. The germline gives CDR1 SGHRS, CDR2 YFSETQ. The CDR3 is CASRTGTSIADTQYF. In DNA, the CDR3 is TGCGCCAGCAGAACCGGGACTAGTATCGCAGATACGCAGTATTTT.

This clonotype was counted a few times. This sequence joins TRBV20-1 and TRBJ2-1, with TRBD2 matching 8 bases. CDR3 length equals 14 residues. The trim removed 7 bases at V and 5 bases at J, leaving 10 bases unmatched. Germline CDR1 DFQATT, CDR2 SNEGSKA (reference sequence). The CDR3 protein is CSVPGLVGDNEQFF. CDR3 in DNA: TGCAGTGTCCCGGGACTAGTGGGTGACAATGAGCAGTTCTTC.

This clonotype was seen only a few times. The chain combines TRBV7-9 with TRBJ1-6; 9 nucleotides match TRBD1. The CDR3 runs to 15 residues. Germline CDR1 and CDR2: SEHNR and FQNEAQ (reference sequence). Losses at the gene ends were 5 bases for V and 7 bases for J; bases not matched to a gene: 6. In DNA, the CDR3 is TGTGCCAGCAGCCCGAGGACAGGGGAAAATTCACCCCTCCACTTT. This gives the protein CASSPRTGENSPLHF.

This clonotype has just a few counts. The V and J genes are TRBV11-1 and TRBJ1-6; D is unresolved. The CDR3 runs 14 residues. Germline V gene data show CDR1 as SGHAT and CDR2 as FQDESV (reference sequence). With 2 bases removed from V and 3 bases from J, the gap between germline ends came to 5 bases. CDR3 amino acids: CASSLIGYNSPLHF. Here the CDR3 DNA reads TGTGCCAGCAGCTTAATTGGCTATAATTCACCCCTCCACTTT.

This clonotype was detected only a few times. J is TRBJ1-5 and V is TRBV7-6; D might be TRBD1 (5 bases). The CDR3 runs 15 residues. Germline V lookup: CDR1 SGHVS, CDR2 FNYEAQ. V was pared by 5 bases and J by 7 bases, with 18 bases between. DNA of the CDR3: TGTGCCAGCAGCCCCGGGACGGCGGGGGAACAGCCCCAGCATTTT. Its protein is CASSPGTAGEQPQHF.

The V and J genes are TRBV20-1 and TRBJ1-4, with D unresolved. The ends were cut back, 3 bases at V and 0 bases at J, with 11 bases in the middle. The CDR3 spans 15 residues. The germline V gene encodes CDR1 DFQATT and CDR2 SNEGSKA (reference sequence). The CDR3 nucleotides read TGCAGTGCTAGTCGTGGTTATGCAACTAATGAAAAACTGTTTTTT. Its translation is CSASRGYATNEKLFF.

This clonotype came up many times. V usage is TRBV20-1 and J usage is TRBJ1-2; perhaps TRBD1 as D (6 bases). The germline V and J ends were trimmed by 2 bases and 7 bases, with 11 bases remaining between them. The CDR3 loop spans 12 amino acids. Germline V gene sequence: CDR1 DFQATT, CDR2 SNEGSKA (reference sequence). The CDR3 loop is CSARIRDTGYTF. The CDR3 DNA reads TGCAGTGCTAGAATTCGGGACACTGGCTACACCTTC.

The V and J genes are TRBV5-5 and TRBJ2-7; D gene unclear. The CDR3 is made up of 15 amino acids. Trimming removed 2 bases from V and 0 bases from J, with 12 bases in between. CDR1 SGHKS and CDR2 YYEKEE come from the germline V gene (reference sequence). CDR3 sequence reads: CASSLYAESSYEQYV. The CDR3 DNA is TGTGCCAGCAGCTTATATGCGGAAAGCTCCTACGAGCAGTACGTC.

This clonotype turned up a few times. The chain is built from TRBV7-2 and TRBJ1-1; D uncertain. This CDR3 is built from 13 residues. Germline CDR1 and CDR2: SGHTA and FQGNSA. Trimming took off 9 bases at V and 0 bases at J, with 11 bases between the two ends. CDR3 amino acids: CASQAMMNTEAFF. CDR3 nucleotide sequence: TGTGCCAGTCAGGCCATGATGAACACTGAAGCTTTCTTT.

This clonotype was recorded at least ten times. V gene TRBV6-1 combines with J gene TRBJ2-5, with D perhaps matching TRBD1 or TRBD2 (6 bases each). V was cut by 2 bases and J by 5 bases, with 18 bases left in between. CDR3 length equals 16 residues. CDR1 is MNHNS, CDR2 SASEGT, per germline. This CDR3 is CASSESVGGRRETQYF. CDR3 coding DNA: TGTGCCAGCAGTGAAAGTGTGGGGGGCCGGAGGGAGACCCAGTACTTC.

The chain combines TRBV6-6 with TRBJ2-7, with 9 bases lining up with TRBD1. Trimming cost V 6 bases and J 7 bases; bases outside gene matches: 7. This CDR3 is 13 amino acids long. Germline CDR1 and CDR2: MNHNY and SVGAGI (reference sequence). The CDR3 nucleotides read TGTGCCAGCAGCCCAGGGACAGGGCGGGAGCAGTACGTC. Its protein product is CASSPGTGREQYV.

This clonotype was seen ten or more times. For the CDR3, the DNA is TGCAGTGCTACCGCTGAAGAGACCCAGTACTTC. Translation: CSATAEETQYF. The chain uses TRBV20-1 and TRBJ2-5; D remains unclear. Germline-derived CDR1 and CDR2 are DFQATT and SNEGSKA (reference sequence). Trimming took 4 bases from V and 3 from J, leaving 6 bases between them. The CDR3 is made up of 11 amino acids.

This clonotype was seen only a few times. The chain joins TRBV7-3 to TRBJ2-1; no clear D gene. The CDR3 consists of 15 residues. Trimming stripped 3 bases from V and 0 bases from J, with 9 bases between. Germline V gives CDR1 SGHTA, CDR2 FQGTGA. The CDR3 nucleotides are TGTGCCAGCAGCTTTCGTCGTAGCTCCTACAATGAGCAGTTCTTC. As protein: CASSFRRSSYNEQFF.

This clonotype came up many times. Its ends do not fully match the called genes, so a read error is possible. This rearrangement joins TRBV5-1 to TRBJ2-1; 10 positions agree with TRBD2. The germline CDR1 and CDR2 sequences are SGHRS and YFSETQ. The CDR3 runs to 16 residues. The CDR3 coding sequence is TGTGCCAGCAGCTTAGGCCTAGCGGGAGCCTACAATGAGCAGTTCTTC. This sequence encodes CASSLGLAGAYNEQFF.

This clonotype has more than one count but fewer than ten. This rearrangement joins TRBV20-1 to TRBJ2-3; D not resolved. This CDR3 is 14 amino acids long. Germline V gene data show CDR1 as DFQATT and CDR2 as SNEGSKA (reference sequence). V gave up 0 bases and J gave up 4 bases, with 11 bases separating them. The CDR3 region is CSARDMAIADTQYF. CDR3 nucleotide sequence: TGCAGTGCTAGAGATATGGCTATTGCAGATACGCAGTATTTT.

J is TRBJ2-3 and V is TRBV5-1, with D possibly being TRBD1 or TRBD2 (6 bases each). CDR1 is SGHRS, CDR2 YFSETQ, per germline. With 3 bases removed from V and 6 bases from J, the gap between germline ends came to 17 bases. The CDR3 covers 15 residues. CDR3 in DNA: TGCGCCAGCAGCTCCCTATTTGGGGGGCAGGATACGCAGTATTTT. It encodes CASSSLFGGQDTQYF.

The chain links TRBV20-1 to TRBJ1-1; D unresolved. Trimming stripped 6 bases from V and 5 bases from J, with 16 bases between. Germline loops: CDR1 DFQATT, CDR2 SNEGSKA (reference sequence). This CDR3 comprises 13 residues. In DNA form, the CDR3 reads TGCAGTGCCATAGACCCTCTCGGGACTGAAGCTTTCTTT. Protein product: CSAIDPLGTEAFF.

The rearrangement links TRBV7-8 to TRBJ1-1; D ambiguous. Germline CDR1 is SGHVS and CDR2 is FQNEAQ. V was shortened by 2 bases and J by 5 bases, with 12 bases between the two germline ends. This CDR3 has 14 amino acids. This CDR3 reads CASSLTWTLTEAFF. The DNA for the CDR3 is TGTGCCAGCAGCTTAACGTGGACGTTGACTGAAGCTTTCTTT.

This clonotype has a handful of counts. The CDR3 reads CASSPQLGTAPYEQYF. CDR3 nucleotides: TGTGCCAGCAGCCCCCAACTCGGGACAGCCCCGTACGAGCAGTACTTC. The chain recombines TRBV11-2 with TRBJ2-7; 7 positions match TRBD1. V lost 5 bases to trimming and J lost 4 bases; unmatched junction nucleotides: 14. Per the germline V gene, CDR1 is SGHAT and CDR2 is FQNNGV. CDR3 size: 16 residues. The full variable domain, rest sourced from reference TRBV11-2 and TRBJ2-7, is EAGVAQSPRYKIIEKRQSVAFWCNPISGHATLYWYQQILGQGPKLLIQFQNNGVVDDSQLPKDRFSAERLKGVDSTLKIQPAKLEDSAVYLCASSPQLGTAPYEQYFGPGTRLTVT.

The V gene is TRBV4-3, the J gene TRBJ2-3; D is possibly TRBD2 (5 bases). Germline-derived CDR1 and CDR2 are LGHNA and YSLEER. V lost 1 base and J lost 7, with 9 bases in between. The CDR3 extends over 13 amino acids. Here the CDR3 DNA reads TGCGCCAGCAGCCAAGCGTCGGGGAATACGCAGTATTTT. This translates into CASSQASGNTQYF.

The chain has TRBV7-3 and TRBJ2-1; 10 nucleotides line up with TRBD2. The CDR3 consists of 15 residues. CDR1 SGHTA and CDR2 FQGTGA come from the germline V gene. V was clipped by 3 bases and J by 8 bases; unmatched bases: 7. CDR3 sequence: CASSLVGLARDEQFF. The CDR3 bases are TGTGCCAGCAGCTTGGTGGGACTAGCGAGGGATGAGCAGTTCTTC. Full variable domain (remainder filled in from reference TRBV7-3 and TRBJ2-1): GAGVSQTPSNKVTEKGKYVELRCDPISGHTALYWYRQSLGQGPEFLIYFQGTGAADDSGLPNDRFFAVRPEGSVSTLKIQRTERGDSAVYLCASSLVGLARDEQFFGPGTRLTVL.

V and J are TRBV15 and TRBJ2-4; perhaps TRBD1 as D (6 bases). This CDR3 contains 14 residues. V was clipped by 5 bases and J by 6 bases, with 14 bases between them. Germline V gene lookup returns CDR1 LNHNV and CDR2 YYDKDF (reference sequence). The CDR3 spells CATSARGLSNIQYF. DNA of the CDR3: TGTGCCACCAGCGCGAGGGGGTTGTCAAACATTCAGTACTTC.

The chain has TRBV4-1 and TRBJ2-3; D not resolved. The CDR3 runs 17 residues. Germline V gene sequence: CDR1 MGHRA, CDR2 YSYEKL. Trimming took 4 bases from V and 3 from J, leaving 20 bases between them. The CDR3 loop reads CASSRQTLARVTDTQYF. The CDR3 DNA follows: TGCGCCAGCAGCCGTCAAACCCTTGCTAGGGTTACAGATACGCAGTATTTT.

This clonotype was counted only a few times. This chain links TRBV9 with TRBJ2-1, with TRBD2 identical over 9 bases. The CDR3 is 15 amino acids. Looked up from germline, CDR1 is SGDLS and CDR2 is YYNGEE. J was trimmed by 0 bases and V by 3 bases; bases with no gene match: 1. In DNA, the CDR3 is TGTGCCAGCAGCGCTAGCGGGACCTCCTACAATGAGCAGTTCTTC. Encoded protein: CASSASGTSYNEQFF.

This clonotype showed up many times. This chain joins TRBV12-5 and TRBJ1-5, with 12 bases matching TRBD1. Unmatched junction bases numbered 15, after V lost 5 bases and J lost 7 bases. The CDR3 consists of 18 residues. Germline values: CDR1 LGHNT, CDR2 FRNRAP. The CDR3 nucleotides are TGTGCTAGTGGTCCGCTCCTATGGGGACAGGGGGCCCGGCAGCCCCAGCATTTT. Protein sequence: CASGPLLWGQGARQPQHF.

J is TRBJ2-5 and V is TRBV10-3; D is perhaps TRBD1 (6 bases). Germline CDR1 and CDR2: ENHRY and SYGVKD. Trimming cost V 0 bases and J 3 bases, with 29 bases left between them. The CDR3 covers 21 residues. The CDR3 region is CAISESLQGPSTPRGKETQYF. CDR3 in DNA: TGTGCCATCAGTGAGTCGTTACAGGGTCCATCAACTCCAAGGGGAAAAGAGACCCAGTACTTC.